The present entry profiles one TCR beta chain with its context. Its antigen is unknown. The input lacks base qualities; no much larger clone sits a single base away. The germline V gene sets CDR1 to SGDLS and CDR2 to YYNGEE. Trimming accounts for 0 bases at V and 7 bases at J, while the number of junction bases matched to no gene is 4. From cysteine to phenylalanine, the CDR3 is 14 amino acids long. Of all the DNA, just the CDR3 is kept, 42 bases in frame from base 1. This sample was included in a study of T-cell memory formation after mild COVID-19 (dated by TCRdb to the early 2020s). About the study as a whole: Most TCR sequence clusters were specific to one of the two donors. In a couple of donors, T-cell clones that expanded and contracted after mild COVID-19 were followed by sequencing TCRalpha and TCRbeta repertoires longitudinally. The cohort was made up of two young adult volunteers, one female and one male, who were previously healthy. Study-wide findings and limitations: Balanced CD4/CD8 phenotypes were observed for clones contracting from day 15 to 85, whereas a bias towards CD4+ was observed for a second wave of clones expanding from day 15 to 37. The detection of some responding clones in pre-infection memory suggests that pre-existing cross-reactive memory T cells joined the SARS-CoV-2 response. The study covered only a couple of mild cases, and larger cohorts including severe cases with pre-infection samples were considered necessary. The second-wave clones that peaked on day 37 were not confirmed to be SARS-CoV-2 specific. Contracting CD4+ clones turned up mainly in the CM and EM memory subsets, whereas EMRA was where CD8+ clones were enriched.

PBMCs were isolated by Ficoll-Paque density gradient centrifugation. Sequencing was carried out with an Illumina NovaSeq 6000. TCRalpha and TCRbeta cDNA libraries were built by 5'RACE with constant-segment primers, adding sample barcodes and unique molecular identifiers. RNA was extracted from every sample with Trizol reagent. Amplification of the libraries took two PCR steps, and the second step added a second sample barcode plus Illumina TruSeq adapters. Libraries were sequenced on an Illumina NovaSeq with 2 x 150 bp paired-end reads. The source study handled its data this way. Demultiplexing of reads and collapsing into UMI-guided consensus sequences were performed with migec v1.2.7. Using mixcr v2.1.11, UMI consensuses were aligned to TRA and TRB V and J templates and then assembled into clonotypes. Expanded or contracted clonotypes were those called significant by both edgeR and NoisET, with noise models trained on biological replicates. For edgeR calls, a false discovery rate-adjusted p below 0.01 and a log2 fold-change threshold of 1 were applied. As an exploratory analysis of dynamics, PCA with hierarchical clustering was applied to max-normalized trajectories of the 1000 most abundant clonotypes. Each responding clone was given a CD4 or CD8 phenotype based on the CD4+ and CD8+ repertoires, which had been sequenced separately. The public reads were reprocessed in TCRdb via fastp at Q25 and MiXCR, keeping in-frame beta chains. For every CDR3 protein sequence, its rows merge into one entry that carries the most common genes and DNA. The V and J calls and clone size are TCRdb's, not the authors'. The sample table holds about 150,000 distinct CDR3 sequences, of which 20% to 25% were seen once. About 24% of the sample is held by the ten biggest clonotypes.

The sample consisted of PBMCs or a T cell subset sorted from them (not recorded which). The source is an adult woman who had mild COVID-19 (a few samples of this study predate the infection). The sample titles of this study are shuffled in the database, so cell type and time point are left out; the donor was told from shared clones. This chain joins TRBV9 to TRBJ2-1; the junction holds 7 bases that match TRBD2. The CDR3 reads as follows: CASSVASGQNEQFF. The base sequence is TGTGCCAGCAGCGTAGCTAGCGGCCAGAATGAGCAGTTCTTC.